These 31 T cell receptor beta chains were sequenced from one sample in a study of T cell repertoires in cytomegalovirus infection. No cognate antigen is known for these TCRs. TCRdb re-derived calls from the reads in MiXCR, one entry per CDR3 protein. The sample gives approximately 590,000 distinct CDR3 sequences, approximately 40% of which show up once; 40% to 60% is in the top ten. Specimen: cultured PBMCs, collected from culture after CMV antigen stimulation. The receptor set was obtained from a human donor in good health (CMV status not recorded). Some clones in this sample may be carry-over from other donors' samples.

The CDR3 loop is CSARVGGASSYNEQFF. The CDR3 DNA reads as TGCAGTGCTAGAGTGGGGGGAGCCTCTTCCTACAATGAGCAGTTCTTC. V gene TRBV20-1 combines with J gene TRBJ2-1; a weak D match, TRBD2 (6 bases). CDR1 and CDR2 from the germline V gene are DFQATT and SNEGSKA (reference sequence). The CDR3 runs 16 residues. Deletions cut 1 base from V and 1 base from J, with 14 bases between.

This clonotype was seen a handful of times. The chain employs TRBV4-1 and TRBJ2-5; D is uncertain. CDR1 and CDR2 (germline): MGHRA, YSYEKL. V lost 0 bases, J lost 4 bases, and 15 bases lay in between. The CDR3 extends over 16 amino acids. CDR3 DNA: TGCGCCAGCAGCCAAGAGACGGATCTTAGGCCAGAGACCCAGTACTTC. Its translation is CASSQETDLRPETQYF.

This chain connects TRBV27 to TRBJ2-3; 10 bases are shared with TRBD2. With V trimmed by 0 bases and J by 6 bases, 6 bases remained unmatched. Germline CDR1 MNHEY, CDR2 SMNVEV (reference sequence). This CDR3 has 16 residues. CDR3 sequence (DNA): TGTGCCAGCAGTTTATCGAGCGGGAGGGCCTGGGATACGCAGTATTTT. Its protein product is CASSLSSGRAWDTQYF.

The rearrangement joins TRBV7-9 to TRBJ2-1, with a tentative D call TRBD1 (6 bases). The CDR3 runs to 16 residues. Looked up from germline, CDR1 is SEHNR and CDR2 is FQNEAQ (reference sequence). Trimming cost V 3 bases and J 4 bases, with 16 bases left between them. For the CDR3, the DNA is TGTGCCAGCAGCTTGGGCCCAGGGGCGAAATACAATGAGCAGTTCTTC. Translated, it gives CASSLGPGAKYNEQFF. Full variable domain (missing parts from reference TRBV7-9 and TRBJ2-1): DTGVSQNPRHKITKRGQNVTFRCDPISEHNRLYWYRQTLGQGPEFLTYFQNEAQLEKSRLLSDRFSAERPKGSFSTLEIQRTEQGDSAMYLCASSLGPGAKYNEQFFGPGTRLTVL.

This sequence joins TRBV29-1 and TRBJ1-1; no firm D call. The CDR3 has 13 amino acids. V lost 7 bases and J 0 bases, leaving 12 bases between the germline ends. The V gene's germline CDR1 is SQVTM and CDR2 ANQGSEA. CDR3 amino acids: CSAGEPMNTEAFF. In DNA, the CDR3 is TGCAGCGCCGGGGAGCCCATGAACACTGAAGCTTTCTTT.

This clonotype was picked up a small number of times. The chain links TRBV19 to TRBJ2-1; a weak D match, TRBD1 (5 bases). The CDR3 is 13 amino acids. V shed 3 bases and J shed 4 bases, with 7 bases lying between them. Germline V CDR1 and CDR2: LNHDA, SQIVND (reference sequence). This CDR3 reads CASSIDSYNEQFF. Written as DNA, the CDR3 is TGTGCCAGTAGTATCGACAGTTACAATGAGCAGTTCTTC.

This chain joins TRBV11-2 and TRBJ2-1; D uncertain. Between the trimmed V and J ends, which lost 5 bases and 1 base, there was a span of 15 bases. The germline V gene has CDR1 SGHAT and CDR2 FQNNGV. This CDR3 contains 16 residues. CDR3 sequence reads: CASSPLGGSSYNEQFF. For the CDR3, the DNA is TGTGCCAGCAGCCCACTCGGCGGATCTTCCTACAATGAGCAGTTCTTC.

In this sample, this clonotype turned up a few times. The V gene is TRBV11-3, the J gene TRBJ2-5, with 9 bases that match TRBD2. J lost 5 bases, V lost 3 bases, and 7 bases had no gene match. The length of the CDR3 is 15 residues. The germline V gene has CDR1 SGHNT and CDR2 YENEEA. The CDR3 DNA is TGTGCCAGCAGCTTGAGTAGCGGGAGCACGGAGACCCAGTACTTC. Protein product: CASSLSSGSTETQYF.

This CDR3 is CASSYSRRERNRDTQYF. For the CDR3, the DNA is TGTGCCAGCAGTTATAGTCGGCGGGAGCGAAATAGAGATACGCAGTATTTT. The V gene is TRBV6-1, the J gene TRBJ2-3; 7 bases map to TRBD2. Germline CDR1 reads MNHNS; CDR2 reads SASEGT. Unmatched junction bases numbered 16, after V lost 5 bases and J lost 5 bases. CDR3 length equals 17 residues.

The chain links TRBV5-6 to TRBJ2-4; 8 bases line up with TRBD1. The CDR3 sequence is 14 residues long. Germline CDR1 and CDR2: SGHDT and YYEEEE. Germline trimming cut 1 base from V and 7 bases from J; bases unmatched to any gene: 4. As DNA, the CDR3 is TGTGCCAGCAGCTTGCAGGGGGCCCAGAACATTCAGTACTTC. Its translation is CASSLQGAQNIQYF.

This clonotype was counted ten times or more. The chain combines TRBV7-2 with TRBJ2-5; D is unresolved. The ends were cut back, 5 bases at V and 4 bases at J, with 14 bases in the middle. In germline, CDR1 is SGHTA, CDR2 FQGNSA. The length of the CDR3 is 14 residues. CDR3 protein: CASSPRTSGETQYF. CDR3 nucleotide sequence: TGTGCCAGCAGCCCTAGGACGAGTGGAGAGACCCAGTACTTC.

J is TRBJ2-5 and V is TRBV15, with no clear D. V lost 0 bases and J lost 4, with 21 bases in between. This CDR3 region has 18 residues. From germline, CDR1 is LNHNV and CDR2 YYDKDF (reference sequence). CDR3 loop: CATSREDPTQIILETQYF. In DNA form, the CDR3 reads TGTGCCACCAGCAGAGAGGACCCAACACAAATTATCTTAGAGACCCAGTACTTC.

V gene TRBV11-3 combines with J gene TRBJ2-1, with 12 bases lining up with TRBD2. J gave up 8 bases and V 5 bases, and 7 bases lay outside the gene matches. From germline, CDR1 is SGHNT and CDR2 YENEEA. This CDR3 has 15 amino acids. CDR3 region: CASSPGLAGRDEQFF. CDR3 nucleotide sequence: TGTGCCAGCAGCCCAGGACTAGCGGGAAGGGATGAGCAGTTCTTC.

The gene calls are TRBV7-6 and TRBJ2-1; TRBD1 aligns across 12 bases. CDR1 is SGHVS, CDR2 FNYEAQ, per germline. Trimming at V came to 11 bases and at J to 5 bases, leaving 4 bases not matched to a gene. This CDR3 has 13 residues. CDR3 nucleotides: TGTGCCTGCGGGACAGGGGGCGACAATGAGCAGTTCTTC. Residues: CACGTGGDNEQFF.

The gene calls are TRBV5-4 and TRBJ2-2, with TRBD2 matching 11 bases. CDR1 SGHNT and CDR2 YYREEE come from the germline V gene (reference sequence). The CDR3 consists of 15 residues. J was trimmed by 7 bases and V by 4 bases; bases with no gene match: 6. The CDR3 sequence: CASSISGGDGGELFF. The CDR3 bases are TGTGCCAGCAGCATTAGCGGGGGGGACGGCGGGGAGCTGTTTTTT.

The chain carries TRBV6-8 and TRBJ1-1; 11 bases match TRBD1. This CDR3 comprises 16 residues. V dropped 6 bases and J dropped 1; count of bases not matched to a gene: 7. The germline CDR1 and CDR2 sequences are MNHGY and SAAAGT. CDR3 sequence: CASRRGQGVGNTEAFF. The CDR3 bases are TGTGCCAGCAGAAGGGGACAGGGGGTGGGGAACACTGAAGCTTTCTTT.

The gene calls are TRBV2 and TRBJ2-1; 8 bases are shared with TRBD2. This CDR3 contains 14 residues. Germline loops: CDR1 SNHLY, CDR2 FYNNEI. Losses at the gene ends were 8 bases for V and 1 base for J; bases not matched to a gene: 4. The CDR3 DNA is TGTGCCAGCGTTAGCGGGGAGTCCTACAATGAGCAGTTCTTC. The encoded protein is CASVSGESYNEQFF.

This clonotype showed up just a few times. The CDR3 is CASSPGGGATEAFF. CDR3 sequence (DNA): TGTGCCAGCAGCCCGGGGGGAGGGGCCACTGAAGCTTTCTTT. The rearrangement joins TRBV5-4 to TRBJ1-1, with a tentative D call TRBD1 (5 bases). The CDR3 runs 14 residues. Per the germline V gene, CDR1 is SGHNT and CDR2 is YYREEE (reference sequence). With 4 bases removed from V and 4 bases from J, the gap between germline ends came to 14 bases. The full variable domain, rest sourced from reference TRBV5-4 and TRBJ1-1, is ETGVTQSPTHLIKTRGQQVTLRCSSQSGHNTVSWYQQALGQGPQFIFQYYREEENGRGNFPPRFSGLQFPNYSSELNVNALELDDSALYLCASSPGGGATEAFFGQGTRLTVV.

This clonotype was seen a handful of times. DNA for the CDR3: TGTGCCAGCAGCCCCTGGGGGGCCGGGGAGCTGTTTTTT. This encodes CASSPWGAGELFF. J is TRBJ2-2 and V is TRBV7-2; a weak D match, TRBD2 (6 bases). The CDR3 runs to 13 residues. The ends were cut back, 5 bases at V and 6 bases at J, with 10 bases in the middle. The V gene's germline CDR1 is SGHTA and CDR2 FQGNSA.

The chain is built from TRBV7-8 and TRBJ2-7; D might be TRBD1 (6 bases). The germline V gene has CDR1 SGHVS and CDR2 FQNEAQ. The CDR3 spans 14 residues. V lost 4 bases and J lost 3, with 13 bases in between. CDR3 sequence: CASSSLGQFYEQYF. In DNA, the CDR3 is TGTGCCAGCAGCTCCCTAGGACAGTTCTACGAGCAGTACTTC.

This rearrangement joins TRBV7-6 to TRBJ1-2, with D possibly TRBD1 on 5 matching bases. CDR3 size: 13 residues. With 5 bases removed from V and 7 bases from J, the gap between germline ends came to 14 bases. Looked up from germline, CDR1 is SGHVS and CDR2 is FNYEAQ. CDR3 amino acids: CASSPAGVSGYTF. CDR3 sequence (DNA): TGTGCCAGCAGCCCCGCGGGGGTTAGTGGCTACACCTTC.

J is TRBJ2-1 and V is TRBV11-2; 11 nucleotides line up with TRBD2. Trimming cost V 4 bases and J 4 bases; bases outside gene matches: 15. Germline V gene sequence: CDR1 SGHAT, CDR2 FQNNGV. The CDR3 has 19 amino acids. The CDR3 spells CASSSPQGMGLAAYNEQFF. The CDR3 DNA reads TGTGCCAGCAGCTCGCCACAGGGGATGGGACTAGCGGCATACAATGAGCAGTTCTTC. Variable domain in full (rest from reference TRBV11-2 and TRBJ2-1): EAGVAQSPRYKIIEKRQSVAFWCNPISGHATLYWYQQILGQGPKLLIQFQNNGVVDDSQLPKDRFSAERLKGVDSTLKIQPAKLEDSAVYLCASSSPQGMGLAAYNEQFFGPGTRLTVL.

This chain joins TRBV12-3 or TRBV12-4 and TRBJ2-3, with 7 bases matching TRBD2. The CDR3 totals 15 residues. Unmatched junction bases numbered 7, after V lost 6 bases and J lost 1 base. The CDR3 region is CASSPERGRTDTQYF. In nucleotides, the CDR3 is TGTGCCAGCAGCCCTGAGCGGGGCCGCACAGATACGCAGTATTTT.

The chain joins TRBV20-1 to TRBJ2-3; D gene uncertain. The ends were cut back, 3 bases at V and 5 bases at J, with 12 bases in the middle. Germline lookup yields CDR1 DFQATT and CDR2 SNEGSKA (reference sequence). This CDR3 spans 13 amino acids. For the CDR3, the DNA is TGCAGTGCTAGTTGGCTAGAGATAGATACGCAGTATTTT. This codes for CSASWLEIDTQYF.

The V gene is TRBV27, the J gene TRBJ1-1; tentative D call: TRBD1 (5 bases). The CDR3 length is 13 residues. CDR1 and CDR2 (germline): MNHEY, SMNVEV (reference sequence). Trimming took 10 bases from V and 7 from J, leaving 19 bases between them. The CDR3 nucleotides are TGTGCCACCTGGATCACCCTCGGGGGTGAAGCTTTCTTT. Protein sequence: CATWITLGGEAFF.

The chain is built from TRBV7-9 and TRBJ2-1, with TRBD2 matching 9 bases. The V gene's germline CDR1 is SEHNR and CDR2 FQNEAQ (reference sequence). The V gene end was trimmed by 6 bases and the J gene end by 1 base; junction bases not matched to a gene: 4. This CDR3 is built from 15 residues. CDR3 region: CASRSSGISYNEQFF. The CDR3 coding sequence is TGTGCCAGCAGGTCTAGCGGGATATCCTACAATGAGCAGTTCTTC.

The gene calls are TRBV2 and TRBJ2-1; D is ambiguous. The germline gives CDR1 SNHLY, CDR2 FYNNEI. The CDR3 is 11 amino acids. Trimming removed 7 bases at V and 8 bases at J, with 9 bases between. The CDR3 region is CASTMGDEQFF. CDR3 nucleotides: TGTGCCAGCACCATGGGCGATGAGCAGTTCTTC.

The chain couples TRBV7-6 to TRBJ2-7; weak D call: TRBD1 (6 bases). Germline lookup yields CDR1 SGHVS and CDR2 FNYEAQ. Trimming took 4 bases from V and 1 from J, leaving 17 bases between them. This CDR3 is built from 16 residues. CDR3 nucleotides: TGTGCCAGCAGCTATAGGGGGTCGAGCGGATCCTACGAGCAGTACTTC. The encoded protein is CASSYRGSSGSYEQYF.

In its sample, this clonotype was seen a few times. The chain is built from TRBV10-3 and TRBJ2-3; 13 bases fit TRBD2. Germline V lookup: CDR1 ENHRY, CDR2 SYGVKD. The CDR3 spans 16 residues. The V gene end was trimmed by 0 bases and the J gene end by 6 bases; junction bases not matched to a gene: 3. The CDR3 is CAISESRTSGGDTQYF. CDR3 coding DNA: TGTGCCATCAGTGAGTCTAGGACTAGCGGGGGTGATACGCAGTATTTT.

This rearrangement joins TRBV12-3 or TRBV12-4 to TRBJ2-7, with TRBD1 matching 7 bases. The CDR3 loop spans 14 amino acids. Losses at the gene ends were 5 bases for V and 2 bases for J; bases not matched to a gene: 6. CDR3 region: CASSRGQTTYEQYF. The CDR3 DNA reads as TGTGCCAGCAGTCGGGGACAGACTACCTACGAGCAGTACTTC.

This clonotype was detected a few times. This sequence joins TRBV7-8 and TRBJ2-7; TRBD1 agrees at 8 bases. CDR1 is SGHVS, CDR2 FQNEAQ, per germline. V shed 3 bases, J shed 7 bases, and the junction held 17 bases outside the gene matches. The CDR3 extends over 17 amino acids. This chain's CDR3 is CASSFNGADRARPEQYF. In DNA form, the CDR3 reads TGTGCCAGCAGCTTTAATGGTGCGGACAGGGCCCGCCCTGAGCAGTACTTC.